The 21 T cell receptor beta chains reported below all come from one sample, sequenced in a study of T cells in Graves' hyperthyroidism and ophthalmopathy. It was RNA transcripts that yielded the amplified TCR beta CDR3 regions. The primer set for the first-round RT-PCR of the TCR CDR3 was HTBI. TCRdb re-analysed the multiplex PCR reads in MiXCR, keeping a single row per CDR3 protein. The sample contains about half a million distinct CDR3 sequences, around a quarter of which appear only once. Sample: blood. Receptors originate from a woman between 25 and 40 years old with Graves' ophthalmopathy.

This clonotype was counted a few times. The CDR3 DNA reads as TGTGCCAGCAGCTGGAGCGGGGGCGCCTACAATGAGCAGTTCTTC. Its translation is CASSWSGGAYNEQFF. The chain couples TRBV11-2 to TRBJ2-1, with 8 bases matching TRBD2. J lost 2 bases, V lost 4 bases, and 4 bases had no gene match. Germline lookup yields CDR1 SGHAT and CDR2 FQNNGV. The CDR3 covers 15 residues.

The chain uses TRBV29-1 and TRBJ2-3; no definite D call. Trimming pared 6 bases from V and 0 bases from J, leaving 10 bases between. Germline CDR1 SQVTM, CDR2 ANQGSEA. CDR3 size: 13 residues. This CDR3 reads CSVTPTSTDTQYF. In DNA form, the CDR3 reads TGCAGCGTCACCCCGACTAGCACAGATACGCAGTATTTT.

This clonotype was seen ten or more times. The chain uses TRBV12-3 or TRBV12-4 and TRBJ1-3; D is perhaps TRBD1 (5 bases). V gave up 0 bases and J gave up 4 bases, with 10 bases separating them. The CDR3 extends over 15 amino acids. DNA of the CDR3: TGTGCCAGCAGTTTAGCGGGGGGGGTAGGAAACACCATATATTTT. Protein sequence: CASSLAGGVGNTIYF.

The chain carries TRBV20-1 and TRBJ2-2, with unresolved D. In germline, CDR1 is DFQATT, CDR2 SNEGSKA (reference sequence). This CDR3 is 13 amino acids long. Trimming took off 1 base at V and 1 base at J, with 4 bases between the two ends. The CDR3 bases are TGCAGTGCTAGAGTTCGGAACACCGGGGAGCTGTTTTTT. This gives the protein CSARVRNTGELFF.

This clonotype was found a few times. The J gene is TRBJ1-6, the V gene TRBV27, with D uncertain. V was cut by 7 bases and J by 2 bases, with 6 bases left in between. The CDR3 sequence is 13 residues long. Germline CDR1 MNHEY, CDR2 SMNVEV (reference sequence). CDR3 region: CASMRTYNSPLHF. The CDR3 DNA sequence: TGTGCCAGCATGAGGACCTATAATTCACCCCTCCACTTT.

In this sample, this clonotype turned up many times. V is TRBV9 and J is TRBJ2-7; D possibly uses TRBD1 or TRBD2 (6 bases each). Trimming left V 3 bases short and J 2 bases short, with 12 bases between. This CDR3 contains 14 residues. Germline CDR1 is SGDLS and CDR2 is YYNGEE. The CDR3 DNA sequence: TGTGCCAGCAGCGGGGGGGCTGGGGCCTACGAGCAGTACTTC. Translation gives CASSGGAGAYEQYF. The whole variable domain, filled in from reference TRBV9 and TRBJ2-7, reads DSGVTQTPKHLITATGQRVTLRCSPRSGDLSVYWYQQSLDQGLQFLIQYYNGEERAKGNILERFSAQQFPDLHSELNLSSLELGDSALYFCASSGGAGAYEQYFGPGTRLTVT.

A remark on this clonotype: Possible read error: a much larger clone is one base away. This CDR3 reads CAISDRMNTEAVF. The CDR3 DNA reads TGTGCCATCAGTGACAGAATGAACACTGAAGCTGTCTTT. The genes are TRBV10-3 and TRBJ1-1, with D hard to call. Germline-derived CDR1 and CDR2 are ENHRY and SYGVKD. The CDR3 consists of 13 residues.

This clonotype was seen just once. The rearrangement joins TRBV18 to TRBJ1-2, with D possibly TRBD1 on 5 matching bases. The CDR3 runs to 14 residues. Trimming cost V 2 bases and J 9 bases, with 16 bases left between them. Germline CDR1 KGHSH, CDR2 LQKENI. The CDR3 loop is CASSPFVRAESYTF. CDR3 in DNA: TGTGCCAGCTCACCATTTGTCAGGGCTGAGAGCTACACCTTC.

V is TRBV5-1 and J is TRBJ1-3; possible D gene TRBD1, 6 bases. The V end lost 4 bases, the J end lost 4 bases, and 12 bases lay between the germline ends. The CDR3 consists of 14 residues. Per the germline V gene, CDR1 is SGHRS and CDR2 is YFSETQ. The CDR3 nucleotides are TGCGCCAGCAGCCCGATACAGGGCGGAAACACCATATATTTT. It is translated as CASSPIQGGNTIYF.

In regard to this clonotype: The junction differs from germline at one of its ends, possibly a read error. The chain joins TRBV28 to TRBJ1-1; a possible D gene is TRBD1 (5 bases). The CDR3 consists of 14 residues. From germline, CDR1 is MDHEN and CDR2 SYDVKM. CDR3 in DNA: TGTACCAGCAGTTTACAGGCGACGAACACTGAAGCTTTCTTT. Residues: CTSSLQATNTEAFF.

In its sample, this clonotype was seen many times. J is TRBJ2-4 and V is TRBV28; the D is unclear. Germline CDR1 is MDHEN and CDR2 is SYDVKM. This CDR3 spans 14 amino acids. The germline V and J ends were trimmed by 2 bases and 0 bases, with 5 bases remaining between them. CDR3 in amino acids: CASSLQLAKNIQYF. The CDR3 DNA is TGTGCCAGCAGTTTACAGCTAGCCAAAAACATTCAGTACTTC.

This clonotype was counted many times. V usage is TRBV19 and J usage is TRBJ1-5; D not resolved. Germline-derived CDR1 and CDR2 are LNHDA and SQIVND (reference sequence). CDR3 length: 14 amino acids. The germline V and J ends were trimmed by 2 bases and 1 base, with 6 bases remaining between them. In nucleotides, the CDR3 is TGTGCCAGTAGTATATTACAGAGCAATCAGCCCCAGCATTTT. Translated, it gives CASSILQSNQPQHF.

The table lists this clonotype with many counts. The gene calls are TRBV20-1 and TRBJ1-5, with 9 bases identical to TRBD1. The V gene's germline CDR1 is DFQATT and CDR2 SNEGSKA (reference sequence). The CDR3 totals 15 residues. The CDR3 region has the DNA TGCAGCGCCGGGACAGGGATCCTTATAGAGCAGCCCCAGCATTTT. It encodes CSAGTGILIEQPQHF.

As regards this clonotype: This may arise from a read error, as a much more abundant clone is one base away. CDR3 DNA: TGTGCCGGCAGTGAAGCGCTTCTCTCCTCCTACGAGCAGTACTTC. Translation gives CAGSEALLSSYEQYF. V and J are TRBV2 and TRBJ2-7; the D is unclear. The CDR3 has 15 residues. Looked up from germline, CDR1 is SNHLY and CDR2 is FYNNEI.

The chain links TRBV20-1 to TRBJ2-5; D call uncertain. This CDR3 has 13 residues. With 3 bases removed from V and 0 bases from J, the gap between germline ends came to 8 bases. Looked up from germline, CDR1 is DFQATT and CDR2 is SNEGSKA (reference sequence). The CDR3 loop reads CSASLGYQETQYF. CDR3 sequence (DNA): TGCAGTGCTAGTCTAGGGTACCAAGAGACCCAGTACTTC.

This clonotype was picked up a small number of times. The gene calls are TRBV5-6 and TRBJ1-1; TRBD1 matches 9 bases. V lost 5 bases to trimming and J lost 5 bases; unmatched junction nucleotides: 7. The CDR3 loop spans 14 amino acids. The germline V gene has CDR1 SGHDT and CDR2 YYEEEE. CDR3 amino acids: CASRGDRVGTEAFF. The CDR3 nucleotides read TGTGCCAGCAGGGGGGACAGGGTAGGGACTGAAGCTTTCTTT.

The chain employs TRBV7-9 and TRBJ2-6, with D hard to call. CDR3 length: 13 residues. Germline V gene sequence: CDR1 SEHNR, CDR2 FQNEAQ (reference sequence). V was pared by 5 bases and J by 4 bases, with 6 bases between. The CDR3 DNA follows: TGTGCCAGCAGCCCTCCGGGGGCCAACGTCCTGACTTTC. Translating gives CASSPPGANVLTF.

V gene TRBV30 combines with J gene TRBJ1-2; D is uncertain. Trimming took 4 bases from V and 4 from J, leaving 16 bases between them. This CDR3 is built from 14 residues. Germline assignment: CDR1 GTSNPN and CDR2 SVGIG (reference sequence). This CDR3 is CAWIRVGSTYGYTF. DNA for the CDR3: TGTGCCTGGATACGTGTGGGGTCTACCTATGGCTACACCTTC.

This clonotype appeared many times. The V and J genes are TRBV2 and TRBJ1-2; possibly TRBD1 for D (6 bases). The V end was cut by 6 bases, the J end by 5 bases, with 10 bases between. The length of the CDR3 is 12 residues. Germline V gene sequence: CDR1 SNHLY, CDR2 FYNNEI. The CDR3, as DNA: TGTGCCAGCAGGCGACAGGTATATGGCTACACCTTC. This sequence encodes CASRRQVYGYTF.

The rearrangement uses TRBV12-3 or TRBV12-4 and TRBJ2-7; TRBD2 agrees at 8 bases. This CDR3 comprises 12 residues. Trimming at V came to 4 bases and at J to 6 bases, leaving 2 bases not matched to a gene. CDR3 residues: CASSSLAVEQYF. CDR3 in DNA: TGTGCCAGCAGTTCACTAGCGGTCGAGCAGTACTTC.

This clonotype was counted only a few times. The V call is TRBV7-3, the J call TRBJ2-3, with TRBD2 as a possible D gene (6 bases). Trimming took off 5 bases at V and 4 bases at J, with 13 bases between the two ends. From germline, CDR1 is SGHTA and CDR2 FQGTGA. This CDR3 spans 14 amino acids. CDR3 sequence reads: CASSLGVAADTQYF. In nucleotides, the CDR3 is TGTGCCAGCAGCCTTGGAGTAGCGGCAGATACGCAGTATTTT.